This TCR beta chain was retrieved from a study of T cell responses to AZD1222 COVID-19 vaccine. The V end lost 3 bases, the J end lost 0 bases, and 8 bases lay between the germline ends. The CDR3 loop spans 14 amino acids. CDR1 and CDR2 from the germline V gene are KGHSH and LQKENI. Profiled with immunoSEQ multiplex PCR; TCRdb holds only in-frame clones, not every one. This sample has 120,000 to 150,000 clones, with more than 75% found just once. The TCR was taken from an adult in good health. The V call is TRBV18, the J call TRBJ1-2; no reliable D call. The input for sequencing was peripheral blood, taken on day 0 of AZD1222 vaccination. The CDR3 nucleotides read TGTGCCAGCTCACCTGGTACAGCTAACTATGGCTACACCTTC. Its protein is CASSPGTANYGYTF. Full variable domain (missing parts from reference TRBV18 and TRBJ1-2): NAGVMQNPRHLVRRRGQEARLRCSPMKGHSHVYWYRQLPEEGLKFMVYLQKENIIDESGMPKERFSAEFPKEGPSILRIQQVVRGDSAAYFCASSPGTANYGYTFGSGTRLTVV.